The sequence of this TCR beta chain was determined in a study of CXCR3-negative and CXCR3-positive naive CD8 T cells (dated by TCRdb to between 2018 and 2021). General notes on the study: In total, 130 million to 150 million TRB reads were obtained, corresponding to roughly 1.5 +/- 0.3 million reads per library. Diversity and physicochemical repertoire analyses were performed on some 10 donors pooled from two independent experiments. The TRBV-TRBJ cluster analysis covered naive subsets from 5 or 6 donors and memory cells from 3 donors.

General study outcomes and caveats: Comparably high repertoire diversity was found in both naive subsets, whereas much lower repertoire diversity was found in memory CD8+ T cells. Surface CD5, linked to self-reactivity in mice, was comparable between naive subsets; TCR interaction strength was therefore also inferred from TRB CDR3 physicochemical properties. Freshly isolated PBMCs were used for most assays because CXCR3 expression partially decreased after cryopreservation. TRBV-TRBJ usage was similar between naive CXCR3-negative and CXCR3-positive cells from the same donor, while memory cells showed distinct patterns.

Turning to this clonotype: It has no known antigen specificity.

Instrument on record: NextSeq 550. The Human TCR Profiling Kit (MiLaboratory) was used to prepare UMI-labeled 5' RACE TRB cDNA libraries. The full amount of extracted RNA was used for cDNA synthesis, and the full amount of resulting cDNA was used for PCR amplification. Libraries were prepared in parallel using an identical number of PCR cycles. Per the source publication's procedure: About 53,000 +/- 9,400 unique UMI-labeled TRB cDNA molecules per library were extracted with MIGEC and MiXCR, with at least two reads per UMI required. On average, each library contained approximately 40,000 +/- 10,000 functional in-frame TRB CDR3 nucleotide clonotypes without stop codons. After downsampling to 5000 UMI-labeled TRB molecules per sample, diversity metrics, including normalized Shannon-Wiener and Chao1, were computed in VDJtools. For the central five CDR3 residues, VDJtools calculated physicochemical properties weighted by clonotype size, namely interaction energy, strength, volume and Kidera factor 4. The reads, reprocessed by TCRdb, yield one row per CDR3 protein sequence and no DNA. TCRdb, not the authors, supplied the V and J calls. This sample's listing comprises some 22,000 distinct CDR3 sequences. The ten largest account for roughly 20% of the sample.

Each CD8+ T cell subset was flow-sorted in triplicate, and some 310,000 cells per subset were placed directly into RLT lysis buffer. Using standard density gradient centrifugation, peripheral blood mononuclear cells were isolated from buffy coats. Total RNA was extracted from sorted cells with an RNeasy Mini Kit. The CDR3, from cysteine to phenylalanine, totals 21 residues. The record lacks a DNA sequence. In the germline V gene, CDR1 corresponds to SGHDN and CDR2 to FVKESK. Input material: memory CD8+ T cells from blood. This specimen's cell subset or site label, per the study, means: conventional CD8+ memory T cells (TMEM), sorted as controls. Recombination joined TRBV14 with TRBJ2-4; TCRdb gives TRBD1 as the D gene, but with no DNA this cannot be confirmed. The receptor was isolated from a human donor in good health. Some clones in this sample may be carry-over from other donors' samples. CDR3 protein: CASSQEAPWVAGGHGENIQYF.